Listed below are T cell receptor beta chains from one sample, sequenced in a study of human T cells and chemical hapten exposure. Each CDR3 protein gets one entry after TCRdb re-called the RACE reads with MiXCR. This table has a few hundred thousand distinct CDR3 sequences, about 6.3% appearing once. Specimen: whole blood, collected in connection with sensitization to the hapten diphenylcyclopropenone (DPC). These receptors were obtained from a woman between 18 and 29 years old with alopecia areata. Some clones in this sample may be carry-over from other donors' samples. The CDR3 runs from the conserved cysteine through the conserved F or W. A D gene is named only where the DNA matches it firmly. Rows give clone size only sometimes, using once, few, many, or a class for an expanded clone.

>many|14|-|TRBV3-1|TRBJ2-7
TGTGCCAGCAGCCTCACCTCGGGGGCGTACGAGCAGTACTTC
CASSLTSGAYEQYF
>-|14|-|TRBV7-2|TRBJ2-1
TGTGCCAGCAGCCCCGAGGGCCCCTACAATGAGCAGTTCTTC
CASSPEGPYNEQFF
>many|13|TRBD1|TRBV20-1|TRBJ1-1
TGCAGTGCGATGGGACAGCTGAACACTGAAGCTTTCTTT
CSAMGQLNTEAFF
>few|15|TRBD1|TRBV6-2/TRBV6-3|TRBJ1-5
TGTGCCAGCTCCCGCGGGGGACAGGGGGACCAGCCCCAGCATTTT
CASSRGGQGDQPQHF
>-|16|-|TRBV4-1|TRBJ2-1
TGCGCCAGCAGCCAAGAAGGGCAACAACTAGTCAATGAGCAGTTCTTC
CASSQEGQQLVNEQFF
>-|16|-|TRBV6-5|TRBJ1-5
TGTGCCAGCAGTTCCACAGGGAAGAGGGGCAATCAGCCCCAGCATTTT
CASSSTGKRGNQPQHF
>many|13|TRBD2|TRBV7-3|TRBJ2-5
TGTGCCAGCAGTCTGGACGGGGGGGAGACCCAGTACTTC
CASSLDGGETQYF
>few|16|TRBD2|TRBV7-2|TRBJ2-3
TGTGCCAGCAGCTTTTGGACTAGCGGGGGCACAGATACGCAGTATTTT
CASSFWTSGGTDTQYF
>-|14|TRBD1|TRBV9|TRBJ1-2
TGTGCCAGCAGCACGACAGGGGCCCTCTATGGCTACACCTTC
CASSTTGALYGYTF
>few|14|-|TRBV2|TRBJ1-5
TGTGCCAGCAGTGAAGGGCAGGGGCATCAGCCCCAGCATTTT
CASSEGQGHQPQHF
>many|12|-|TRBV7-2|TRBJ1-1
TGTGCCAGCAGCTTAATAACAGGGGAAGCTTTCTTT
CASSLITGEAFF
>few|18|-|TRBV6-1|TRBJ2-7
TGTGCCAGCAGTGAAAGTGAGGTAGCGGCCGACCTCTCCTACGAGCAGTACTTC
CASSESEVAADLSYEQYF
>-|13|-|TRBV4-1|TRBJ2-3
TGCGCCAGCAGCCTTCATGGGGAAGATACGCAGTATTTT
CASSLHGEDTQYF
>many|15|-|TRBV6-2/TRBV6-3|TRBJ2-6
TGTGCCAGCAGTTACTCGGCCTCTGGGGCCAACGTCCTGACTTTC
CASSYSASGANVLTF
>-|14|-|TRBV6-5|TRBJ2-3
TGTGCCAGCAGTTACGGGGCCCCCACAGATACGCAGTATTTT
CASSYGAPTDTQYF
>-|18|TRBD2|TRBV29-1|TRBJ2-1
TGCAGCGTCCACCCTCATCCGTCTAGCGGGGGGGCTTACAATGAGCAGTTCTTC
CSVHPHPSSGGAYNEQFF
>few|13|-|TRBV15|TRBJ1-6
TGTGCCACCAGGTACACAAATAATTCACCCCTCCACTTT
CATRYTNNSPLHF
>few|16|-|TRBV7-8|TRBJ1-2
TGTGCCAGCAGCTTAGGGCGGGCAGTGTCTTCCTATGGCTACACCTTC
CASSLGRAVSSYGYTF
>many|14|-|TRBV12-3/TRBV12-4|TRBJ2-7
TGTGCCAGCAGTTTGACAGGAGCCAAGGACGAGCAGTACTTC
CASSLTGAKDEQYF
>-|13|-|TRBV10-3|TRBJ2-1
TGTGCCATCAGTGAGGTCCGGGACAATGAGCAGTTCTTC
CAISEVRDNEQFF
>many|13|TRBD1|TRBV7-9|TRBJ1-1
TGTGCCAGCAGTCCCGGACAGGGGCGGTATGCTTTCTTT
CASSPGQGRYAFF
>-|16|TRBD1|TRBV18|TRBJ1-6
TGTGCCAGCTCACCACCGGGACAGGGGGCGAATTCACCCCTCCACTTT
CASSPPGQGANSPLHF
>few|18|-|TRBV5-1|TRBJ1-1
TGCGCCAGCAGCTCGACGTTTCGACGGAACCCGGAGAAGACTGAAGCTTTCTTT
CASSSTFRRNPEKTEAFF
>many|14|-|TRBV7-2|TRBJ1-1
TGTGCCAGCAGCCCAGGACCTCTGAACACTGAAGCTTTCTTT
CASSPGPLNTEAFF
>-|16|TRBD2|TRBV7-2|TRBJ2-3
TGTGCCAGCAGCCAGCGGGGGGGCTTTGGCGCAGATACGCAGTATTTT
CASSQRGGFGADTQYF
>-|15|-|TRBV28|TRBJ2-1
TGTGCCAGCAGCAGGGGGGGAGGTCGTAACAATGAGCAGTTCTTC
CASSRGGGRNNEQFF
>many|15|-|TRBV6-5|TRBJ1-1
TGTGCCAGCAGTCTAACAGGAGAGGGGCCCACTGAAGCTTTCTTT
CASSLTGEGPTEAFF
>many|12|-|TRBV6-2/TRBV6-3|TRBJ1-3
TGTGCCAGCAGTCCGCCGTGGGACACCATATATTTT
CASSPPWDTIYF
>few|13|-|TRBV7-2|TRBJ1-2
TGTGCCAGCACGGCTACAGGGATAGGAAGCTACACCTTC
CASTATGIGSYTF
>few|14|TRBD1|TRBV20-1|TRBJ2-3
TGCAGTGCGTTCTCCGCAGGGGGTACAGATACGCAGTATTTT
CSAFSAGGTDTQYF
>-|14|-|TRBV20-1|TRBJ2-7
TGCAGTGCGGGAAAGGACGTAAACTCCTACGAGCAGTACTTC
CSAGKDVNSYEQYF
>few|15|-|TRBV5-5|TRBJ1-1
TGTGCCAGCAGCCGTGAGGGACCGACGAACACTGAAGCTTTCTTT
CASSREGPTNTEAFF
>-|14|-|TRBV29-1|TRBJ2-7
TGCAGCGTCGGCCCCAGGGGGGGACACTACGAGCAGTACTTC
CSVGPRGGHYEQYF
>many|16|-|TRBV9|TRBJ2-5
TGTGCCAGCAGCGTAGACCCAGGGAGGATGCAAGAGACCCAGTACTTC
CASSVDPGRMQETQYF
>many|13|-|TRBV11-1|TRBJ2-7
TGTGCCAGCAGCTTAACGGGTACCTACGAGCAGTACTTC
CASSLTGTYEQYF
>-|16|TRBD1|TRBV27|TRBJ2-2
TGTGCCAGCAGGAACCAAGGACAGGGGGTGATCTGGGAGCTGTTTTTT
CASRNQGQGVIWELFF
>many|13|-|TRBV6-2/TRBV6-3|TRBJ1-5
TGTGCCAGCACCTGGAGCCCAAATCAGCCCCAGCATTTT
CASTWSPNQPQHF
>-|12|-|TRBV6-2/TRBV6-3|TRBJ2-7
TGTGCCAGCAGTGGAGGGGGGTACGAGCAGTACTTC
CASSGGGYEQYF
>many|15|-|TRBV12-3/TRBV12-4|TRBJ1-6
TGTGCCAGCAGTTTAGATGGGGGAGGCAATTCACCCCTCCACTTT
CASSLDGGGNSPLHF
>many|14|TRBD1|TRBV20-1|TRBJ2-7
TGCAGTGCTAGAGCTTGGGGACAGACCTACGAGCAGTACTTC
CSARAWGQTYEQYF
>many|14|-|TRBV29-1|TRBJ1-2
TGCAGCGTTGCCCACGGAAATTCTAACTATGGCTACACCTTC
CSVAHGNSNYGYTF
>few|12|-|TRBV7-2|TRBJ2-3
TGTGCCAGCAGCCCCAGGGGAGATACGCAGTATTTT
CASSPRGDTQYF